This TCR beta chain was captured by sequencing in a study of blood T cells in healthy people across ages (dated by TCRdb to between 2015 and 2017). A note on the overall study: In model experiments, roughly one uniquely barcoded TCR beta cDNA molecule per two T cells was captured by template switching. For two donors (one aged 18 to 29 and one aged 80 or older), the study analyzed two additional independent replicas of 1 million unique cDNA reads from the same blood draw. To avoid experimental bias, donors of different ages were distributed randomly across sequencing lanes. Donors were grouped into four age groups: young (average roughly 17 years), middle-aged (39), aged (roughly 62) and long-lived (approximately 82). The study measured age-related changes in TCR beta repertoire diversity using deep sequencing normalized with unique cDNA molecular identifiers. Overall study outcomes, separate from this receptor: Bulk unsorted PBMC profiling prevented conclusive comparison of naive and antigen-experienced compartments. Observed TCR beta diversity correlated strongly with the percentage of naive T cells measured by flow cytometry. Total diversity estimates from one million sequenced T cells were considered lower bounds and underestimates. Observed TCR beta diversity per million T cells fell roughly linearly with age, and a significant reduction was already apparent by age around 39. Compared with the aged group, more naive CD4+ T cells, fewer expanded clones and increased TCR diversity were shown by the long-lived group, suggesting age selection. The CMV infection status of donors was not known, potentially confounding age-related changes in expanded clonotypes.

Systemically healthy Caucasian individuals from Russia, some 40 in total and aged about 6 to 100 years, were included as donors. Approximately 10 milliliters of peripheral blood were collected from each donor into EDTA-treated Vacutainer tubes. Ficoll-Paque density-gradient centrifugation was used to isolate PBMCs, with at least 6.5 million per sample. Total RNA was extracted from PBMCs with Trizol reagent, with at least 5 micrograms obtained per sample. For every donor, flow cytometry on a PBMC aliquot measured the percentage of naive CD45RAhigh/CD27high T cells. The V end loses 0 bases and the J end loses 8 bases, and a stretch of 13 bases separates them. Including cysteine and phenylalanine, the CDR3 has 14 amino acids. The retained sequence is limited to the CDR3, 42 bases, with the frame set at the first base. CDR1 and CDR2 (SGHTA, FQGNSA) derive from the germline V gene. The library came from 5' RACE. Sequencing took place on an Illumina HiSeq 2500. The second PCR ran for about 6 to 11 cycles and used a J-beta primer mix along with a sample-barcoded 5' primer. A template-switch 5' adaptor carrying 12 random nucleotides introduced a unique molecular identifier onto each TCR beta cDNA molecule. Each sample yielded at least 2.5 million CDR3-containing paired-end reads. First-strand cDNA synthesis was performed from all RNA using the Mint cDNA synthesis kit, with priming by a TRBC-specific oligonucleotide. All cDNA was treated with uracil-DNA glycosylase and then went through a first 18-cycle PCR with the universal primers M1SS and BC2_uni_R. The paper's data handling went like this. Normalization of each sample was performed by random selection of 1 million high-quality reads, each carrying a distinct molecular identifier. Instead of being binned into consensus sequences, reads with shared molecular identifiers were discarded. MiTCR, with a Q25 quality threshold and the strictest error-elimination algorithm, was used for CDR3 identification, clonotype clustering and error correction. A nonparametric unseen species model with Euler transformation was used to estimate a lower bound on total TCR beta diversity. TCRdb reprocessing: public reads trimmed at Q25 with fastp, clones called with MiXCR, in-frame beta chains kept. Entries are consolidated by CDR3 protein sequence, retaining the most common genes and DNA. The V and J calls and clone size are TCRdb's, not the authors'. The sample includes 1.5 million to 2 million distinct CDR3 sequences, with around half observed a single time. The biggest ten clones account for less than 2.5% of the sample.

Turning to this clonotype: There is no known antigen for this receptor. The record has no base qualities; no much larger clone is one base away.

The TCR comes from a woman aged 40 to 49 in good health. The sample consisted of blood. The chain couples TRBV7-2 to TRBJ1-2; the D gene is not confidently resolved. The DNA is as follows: TGTGCCAGCAGCTTAGCCCGGGCCGGTGGCGGCTACACCTTC. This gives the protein CASSLARAGGGYTF.